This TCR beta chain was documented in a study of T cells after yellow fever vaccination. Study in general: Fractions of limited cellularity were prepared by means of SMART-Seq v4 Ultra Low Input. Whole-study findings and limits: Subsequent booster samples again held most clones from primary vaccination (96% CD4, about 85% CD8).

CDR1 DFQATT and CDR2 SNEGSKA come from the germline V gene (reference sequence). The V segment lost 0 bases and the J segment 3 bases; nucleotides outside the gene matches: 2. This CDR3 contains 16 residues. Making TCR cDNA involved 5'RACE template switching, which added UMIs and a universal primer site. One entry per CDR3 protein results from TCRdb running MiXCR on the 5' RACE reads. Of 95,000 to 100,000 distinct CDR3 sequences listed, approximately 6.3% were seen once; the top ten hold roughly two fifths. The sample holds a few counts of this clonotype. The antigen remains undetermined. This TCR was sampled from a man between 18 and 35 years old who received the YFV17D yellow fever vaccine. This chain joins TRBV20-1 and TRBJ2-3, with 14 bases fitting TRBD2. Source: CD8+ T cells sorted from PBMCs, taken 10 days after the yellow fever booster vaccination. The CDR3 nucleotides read TGCAGTGCTAGAGACGGGACTAGCGGGGGAACAGATACGCAGTATTTT. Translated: CSARDGTSGGTDTQYF.